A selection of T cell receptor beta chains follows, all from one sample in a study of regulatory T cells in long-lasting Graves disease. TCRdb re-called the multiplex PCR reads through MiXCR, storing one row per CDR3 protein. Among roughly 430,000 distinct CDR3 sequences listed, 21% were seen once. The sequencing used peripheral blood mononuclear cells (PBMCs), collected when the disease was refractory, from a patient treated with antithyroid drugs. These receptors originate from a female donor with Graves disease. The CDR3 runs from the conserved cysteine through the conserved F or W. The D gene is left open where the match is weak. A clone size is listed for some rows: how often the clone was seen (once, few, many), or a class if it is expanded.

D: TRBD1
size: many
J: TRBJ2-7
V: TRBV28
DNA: TGTGCCAGCAGAATTGGACAGGACAACCGCGGGCAGTACTTC
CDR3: CASRIGQDNRGQYF

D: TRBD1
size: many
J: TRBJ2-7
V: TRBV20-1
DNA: TGCAGTGCTGGGACAGGGGCCTACGAGCAGTACTTC
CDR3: CSAGTGAYEQYF

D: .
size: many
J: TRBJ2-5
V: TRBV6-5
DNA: TGTGCCAGCAGTTACTGGGACCGTGGTCCAGAGACCCAGTACTTC
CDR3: CASSYWDRGPETQYF

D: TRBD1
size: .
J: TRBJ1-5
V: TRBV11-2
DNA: TGTGCCAGCAGCTTAGGGTTGGGACAGGTACGCAATCAGCCCCAGCATTTT
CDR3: CASSLGLGQVRNQPQHF

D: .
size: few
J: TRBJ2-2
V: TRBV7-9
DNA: TGTGCCAGCAGCTACGGGACTGGGGACGGGGAGCTGTTTTTT
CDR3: CASSYGTGDGELFF

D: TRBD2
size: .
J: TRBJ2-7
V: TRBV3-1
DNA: TGTGCCAGCAGCCAAGAATACCTAGCGGGCTCCTACGAGCAGTACTTC
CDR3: CASSQEYLAGSYEQYF

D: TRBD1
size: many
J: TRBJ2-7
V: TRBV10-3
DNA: TGTGCCATCAGTGGGGACAGGGGGCCTTACGAGCAGTACTTC
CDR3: CAISGDRGPYEQYF

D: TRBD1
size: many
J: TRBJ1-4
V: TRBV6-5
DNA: TGTGCCAGCGGTTGGCCAGGGGGGGAAAAACTGTTTTTT
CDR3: CASGWPGGEKLFF

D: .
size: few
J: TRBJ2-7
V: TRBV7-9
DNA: TGTGCCAGCAGCTTAGCGTTGGGGGCTAGCGGCCGCTCCTACGAGCAGTACTTC
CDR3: CASSLALGASGRSYEQYF

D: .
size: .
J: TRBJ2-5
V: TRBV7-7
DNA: TGTGCCAGCAGCTTGGGCAGGGTAACAGAGACCCAGTACTTC
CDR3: CASSLGRVTETQYF

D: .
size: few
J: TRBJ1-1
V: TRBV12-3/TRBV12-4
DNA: TGTGCCAGCAGTTGGATTACAGGGTCCACTGAAGCTTTCTTT
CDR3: CASSWITGSTEAFF

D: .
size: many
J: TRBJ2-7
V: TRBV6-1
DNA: TGTGCCAGCAGCGCCCTTTCTTCCTACGAGCAGTACTTC
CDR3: CASSALSSYEQYF

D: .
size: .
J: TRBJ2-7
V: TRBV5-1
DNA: TGCGCCAGCAGCTTGGAGTGGGAGGATACCTACGAGCAGTACTTC
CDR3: CASSLEWEDTYEQYF

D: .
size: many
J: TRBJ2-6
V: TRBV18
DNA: TGTGCCAGCAGCCCTGAGTCTGGGGCCAACGTCCTGACTTTC
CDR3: CASSPESGANVLTF

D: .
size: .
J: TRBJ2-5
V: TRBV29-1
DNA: TGCAGCGTTGAAGATCCCATGGAGGAGACCCAGTACTTC
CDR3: CSVEDPMEETQYF

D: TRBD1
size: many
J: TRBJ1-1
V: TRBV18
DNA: TGTGCCAGCTCATCGACAGGGTACACTGAAGCTTTCTTT
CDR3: CASSSTGYTEAFF